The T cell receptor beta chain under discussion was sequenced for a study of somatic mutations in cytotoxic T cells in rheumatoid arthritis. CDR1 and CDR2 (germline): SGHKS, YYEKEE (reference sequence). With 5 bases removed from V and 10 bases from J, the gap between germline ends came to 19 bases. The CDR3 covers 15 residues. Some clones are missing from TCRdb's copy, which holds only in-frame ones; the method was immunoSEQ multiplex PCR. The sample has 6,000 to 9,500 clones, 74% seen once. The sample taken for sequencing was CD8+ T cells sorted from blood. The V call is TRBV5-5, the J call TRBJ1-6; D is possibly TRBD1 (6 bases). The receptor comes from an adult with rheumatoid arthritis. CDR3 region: CASRNPGGGGSPLHF. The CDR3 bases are TGTGCCAGCAGAAACCCGGGGGGCGGTGGATCACCCCTCCACTTT.